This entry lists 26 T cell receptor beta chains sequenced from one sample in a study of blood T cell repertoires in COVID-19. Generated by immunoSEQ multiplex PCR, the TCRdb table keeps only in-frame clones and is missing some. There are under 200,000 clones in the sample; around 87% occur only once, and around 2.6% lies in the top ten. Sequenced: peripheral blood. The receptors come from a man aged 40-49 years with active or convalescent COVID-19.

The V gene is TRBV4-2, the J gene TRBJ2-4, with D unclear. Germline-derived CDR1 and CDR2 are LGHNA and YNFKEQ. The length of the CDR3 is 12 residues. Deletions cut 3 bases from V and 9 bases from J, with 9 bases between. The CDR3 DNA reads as TGTGCCAGCAGCCAGACCGGGTCCATTCAGTACTTC. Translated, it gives CASSQTGSIQYF.

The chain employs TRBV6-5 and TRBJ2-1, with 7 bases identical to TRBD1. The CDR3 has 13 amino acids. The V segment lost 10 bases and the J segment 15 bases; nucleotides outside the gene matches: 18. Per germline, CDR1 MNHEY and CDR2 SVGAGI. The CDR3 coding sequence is TGTGCCACCTCCCCTGAGCCCGCACAGGGGCGGTTCTTC. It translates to CATSPEPAQGRFF.

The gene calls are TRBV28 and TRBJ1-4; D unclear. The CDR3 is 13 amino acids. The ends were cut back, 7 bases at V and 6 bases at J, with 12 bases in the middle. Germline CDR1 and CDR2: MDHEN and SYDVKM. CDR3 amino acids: CASTRGRDEKLFF. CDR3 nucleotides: TGTGCCAGCACCCGAGGGCGGGATGAAAAACTGTTTTTT.

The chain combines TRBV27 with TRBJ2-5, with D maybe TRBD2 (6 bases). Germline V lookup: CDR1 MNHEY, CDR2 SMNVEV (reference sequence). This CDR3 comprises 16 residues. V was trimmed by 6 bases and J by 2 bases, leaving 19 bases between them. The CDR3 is CASRGMSSARQETQYF. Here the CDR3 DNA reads TGTGCCAGCAGGGGTATGTCTAGCGCTCGTCAAGAGACCCAGTACTTC.

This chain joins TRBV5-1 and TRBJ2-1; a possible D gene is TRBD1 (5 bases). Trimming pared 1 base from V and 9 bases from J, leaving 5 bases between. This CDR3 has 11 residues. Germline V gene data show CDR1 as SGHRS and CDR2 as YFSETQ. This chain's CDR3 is CASSLQGEQFF. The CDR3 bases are TGCGCCAGCAGCTTGCAGGGTGAGCAGTTCTTC.

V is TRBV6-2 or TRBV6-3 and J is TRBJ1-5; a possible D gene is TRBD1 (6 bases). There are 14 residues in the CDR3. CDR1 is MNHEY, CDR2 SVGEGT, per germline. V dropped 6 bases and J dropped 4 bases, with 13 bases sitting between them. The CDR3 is CASSHRAVNQPQHF. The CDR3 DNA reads TGTGCCAGCAGCCACAGGGCAGTAAATCAGCCCCAGCATTTT.

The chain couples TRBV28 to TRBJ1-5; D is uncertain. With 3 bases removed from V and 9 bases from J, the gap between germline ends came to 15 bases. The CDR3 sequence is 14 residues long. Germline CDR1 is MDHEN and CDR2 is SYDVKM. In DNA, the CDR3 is TGTGCCAGCAGTTTGAACAACCGTTATTCGCCCCAGCATTTT. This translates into CASSLNNRYSPQHF. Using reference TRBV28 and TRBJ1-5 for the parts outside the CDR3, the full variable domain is DVKVTQSSRYLVKRTGEKVFLECVQDMDHENMFWYRQDPGLGLRLIYFSYDVKMKEKGDIPEGYSVSREKKERFSLILESASTNQTSMYLCASSLNNRYSPQHFGDGTRLSIL.

In DNA, the CDR3 is TGTGCCAGCAGTTACAGGGTGTACCAAGAGACCCAGTACTTC. This gives the protein CASSYRVYQETQYF. The rearrangement uses TRBV6-4 and TRBJ2-5, with D maybe TRBD1 (6 bases). The CDR3 covers 14 residues. Germline lookup yields CDR1 MRHNA and CDR2 SNTAGT. The ends were cut back, 5 bases at V and 0 bases at J, with 10 bases in the middle.

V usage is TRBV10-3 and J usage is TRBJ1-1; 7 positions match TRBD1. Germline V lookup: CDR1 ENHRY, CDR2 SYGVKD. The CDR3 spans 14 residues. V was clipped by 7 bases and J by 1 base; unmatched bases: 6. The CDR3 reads CAITMGQTNTEAFF. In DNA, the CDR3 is TGTGCCATCACTATGGGACAGACGAACACTGAAGCTTTCTTT.

The CDR3 nucleotides are TGTGCCAGCAGTCCTCCCGATCCCACGGGGGGCCGAGGCTATGGCTACACCTTC. Its translation: CASSPPDPTGGRGYGYTF. The chain recombines TRBV6-6 with TRBJ1-2, with a tentative D call TRBD1 (6 bases). Germline loops: CDR1 MNHNY, CDR2 SVGAGI (reference sequence). The CDR3 contains 18 residues. Trimming cost V 5 bases and J 4 bases, with 26 bases left between them.

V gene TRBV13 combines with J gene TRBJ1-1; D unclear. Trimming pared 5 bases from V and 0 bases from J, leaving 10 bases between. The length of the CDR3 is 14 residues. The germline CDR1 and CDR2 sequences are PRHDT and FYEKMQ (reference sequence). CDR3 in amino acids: CASSLTTVNTEAFF. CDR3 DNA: TGTGCCAGCAGCCTTACTACGGTGAACACTGAAGCTTTCTTT.

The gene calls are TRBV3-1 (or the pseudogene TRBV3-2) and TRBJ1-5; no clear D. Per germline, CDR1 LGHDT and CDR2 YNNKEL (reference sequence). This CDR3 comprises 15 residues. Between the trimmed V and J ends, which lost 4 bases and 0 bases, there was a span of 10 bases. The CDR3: CASSRSVNSNQPQHF. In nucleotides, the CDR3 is TGTGCCAGCAGCCGCAGCGTTAATAGCAATCAGCCCCAGCATTTT.

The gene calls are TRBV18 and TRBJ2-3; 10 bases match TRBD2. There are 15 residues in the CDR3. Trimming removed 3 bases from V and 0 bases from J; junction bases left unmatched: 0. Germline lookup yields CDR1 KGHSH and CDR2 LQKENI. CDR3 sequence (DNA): TGTGCCAGCTCACCTAGCGGGGGGAGCACAGATACGCAGTATTTT. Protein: CASSPSGGSTDTQYF.

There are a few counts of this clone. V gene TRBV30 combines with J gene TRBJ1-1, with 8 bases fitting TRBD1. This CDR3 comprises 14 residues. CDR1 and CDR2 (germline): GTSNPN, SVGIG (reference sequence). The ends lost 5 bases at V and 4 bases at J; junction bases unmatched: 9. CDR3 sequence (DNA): TGTGCCTGGGACGCCACAGGGGGGCTCACTGAAGCTTTCTTT. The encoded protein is CAWDATGGLTEAFF.

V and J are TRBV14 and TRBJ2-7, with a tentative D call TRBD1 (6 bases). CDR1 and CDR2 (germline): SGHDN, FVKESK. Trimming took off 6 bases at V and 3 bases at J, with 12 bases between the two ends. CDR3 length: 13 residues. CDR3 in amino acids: CASSQTGLYEQYF. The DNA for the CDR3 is TGTGCCAGCAGTCAGACAGGTCTCTACGAGCAGTACTTC.

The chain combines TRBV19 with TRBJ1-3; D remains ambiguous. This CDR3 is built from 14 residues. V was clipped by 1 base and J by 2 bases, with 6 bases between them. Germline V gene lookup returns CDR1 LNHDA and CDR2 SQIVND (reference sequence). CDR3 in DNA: TGTGCCAGTAGTATAGCGAGGGCTGGAAACACCATATATTTT. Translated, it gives CASSIARAGNTIYF.

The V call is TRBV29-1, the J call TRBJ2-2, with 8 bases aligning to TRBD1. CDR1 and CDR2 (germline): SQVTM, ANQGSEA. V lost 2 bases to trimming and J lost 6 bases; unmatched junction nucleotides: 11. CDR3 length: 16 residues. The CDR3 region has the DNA TGCAGCGTTGAAACCCGGACAGGGTATGGAGCCGGGGAGCTGTTTTTT. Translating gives CSVETRTGYGAGELFF.

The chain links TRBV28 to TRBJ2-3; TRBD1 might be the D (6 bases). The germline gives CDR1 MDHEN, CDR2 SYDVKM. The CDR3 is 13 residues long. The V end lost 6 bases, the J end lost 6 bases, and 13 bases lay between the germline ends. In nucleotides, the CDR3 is TGTGCCAGCAGACAGGGTATTCCGGATACGCAGTATTTT. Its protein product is CASRQGIPDTQYF.

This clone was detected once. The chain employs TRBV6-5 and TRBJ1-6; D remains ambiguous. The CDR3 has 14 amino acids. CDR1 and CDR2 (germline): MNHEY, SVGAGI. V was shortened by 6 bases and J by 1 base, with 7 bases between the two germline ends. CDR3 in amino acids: CASREGSYNSPLHF. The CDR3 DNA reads TGTGCCAGCAGAGAGGGTTCCTATAATTCACCCCTCCACTTT.

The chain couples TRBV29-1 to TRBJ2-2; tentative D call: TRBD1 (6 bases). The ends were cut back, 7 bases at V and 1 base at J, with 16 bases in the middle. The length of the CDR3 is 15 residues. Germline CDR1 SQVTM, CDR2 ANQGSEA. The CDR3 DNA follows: TGCAGCGCTCCTCACAGGGCAAGGAACACCGGGGAGCTGTTTTTT. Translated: CSAPHRARNTGELFF.

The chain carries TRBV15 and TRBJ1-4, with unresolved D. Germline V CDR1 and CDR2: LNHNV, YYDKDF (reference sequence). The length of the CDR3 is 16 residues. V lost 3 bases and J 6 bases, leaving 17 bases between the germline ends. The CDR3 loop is CATSSPRPEDDEKLFF. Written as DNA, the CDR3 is TGTGCCACCAGCAGCCCCAGACCGGAGGACGATGAAAAACTGTTTTTT.

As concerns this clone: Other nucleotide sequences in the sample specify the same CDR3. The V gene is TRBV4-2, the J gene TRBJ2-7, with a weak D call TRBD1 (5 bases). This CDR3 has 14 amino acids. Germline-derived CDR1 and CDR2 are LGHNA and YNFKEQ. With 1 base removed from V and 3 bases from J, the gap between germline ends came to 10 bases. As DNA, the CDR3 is TGTGCCAGCAGCCAAGGGCAGGGTGACTACGAGCAGTACTTC. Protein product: CASSQGQGDYEQYF.

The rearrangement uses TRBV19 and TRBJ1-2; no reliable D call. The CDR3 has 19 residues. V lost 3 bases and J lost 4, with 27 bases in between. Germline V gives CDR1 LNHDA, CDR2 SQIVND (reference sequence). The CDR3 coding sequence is TGTGCCAGTAGTATGGGTCTCCGAATGACTTCGACGACTTTCTATGGCTACACCTTC. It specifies CASSMGLRMTSTTFYGYTF.

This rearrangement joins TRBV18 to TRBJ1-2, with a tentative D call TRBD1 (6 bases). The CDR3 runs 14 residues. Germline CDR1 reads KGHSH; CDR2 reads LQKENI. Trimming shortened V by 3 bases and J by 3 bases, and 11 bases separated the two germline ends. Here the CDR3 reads CASSPDRNDYGYTF. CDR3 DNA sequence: TGTGCCAGCTCACCCGACAGGAACGACTATGGCTACACCTTC.

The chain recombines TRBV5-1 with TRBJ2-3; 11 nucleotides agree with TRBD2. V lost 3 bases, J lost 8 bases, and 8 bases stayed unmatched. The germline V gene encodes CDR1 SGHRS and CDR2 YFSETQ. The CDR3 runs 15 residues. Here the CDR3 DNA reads TGCGCCAGCAGCTCGGAACTAGCGGGGGCAGCTACGCAGTATTTT. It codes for CASSSELAGAATQYF.

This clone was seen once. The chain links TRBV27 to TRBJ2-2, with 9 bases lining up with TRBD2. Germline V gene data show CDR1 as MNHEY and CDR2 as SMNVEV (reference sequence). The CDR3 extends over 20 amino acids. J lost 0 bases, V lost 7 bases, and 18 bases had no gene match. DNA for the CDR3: TGTGCCAGCACTAAGAAAGGGGGTAGCGGGGGCCGACCGAACACCGGGGAGCTGTTTTTT. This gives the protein CASTKKGGSGGRPNTGELFF.